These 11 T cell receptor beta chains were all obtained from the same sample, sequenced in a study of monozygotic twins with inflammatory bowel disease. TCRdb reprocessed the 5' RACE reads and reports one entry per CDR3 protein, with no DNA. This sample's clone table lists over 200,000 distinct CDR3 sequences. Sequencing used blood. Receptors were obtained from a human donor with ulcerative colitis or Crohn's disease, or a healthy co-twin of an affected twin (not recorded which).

This CDR3 is CSARVRQLNTEAFF. The chain has TRBV20-1 and TRBJ1-1; checking the TCRdb D call of TRBD1 is not possible without DNA. Germline V gene sequence: CDR1 DFQATT, CDR2 SNEGSKA (reference sequence). The CDR3 totals 14 residues.

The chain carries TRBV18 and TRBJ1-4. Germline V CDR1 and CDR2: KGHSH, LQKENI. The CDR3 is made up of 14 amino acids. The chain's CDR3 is CASSPLAANEKLFF.

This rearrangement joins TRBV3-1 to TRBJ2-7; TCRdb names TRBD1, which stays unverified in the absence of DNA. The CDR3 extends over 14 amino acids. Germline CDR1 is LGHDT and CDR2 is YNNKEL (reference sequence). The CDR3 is CASSHQGVTYEQYF.

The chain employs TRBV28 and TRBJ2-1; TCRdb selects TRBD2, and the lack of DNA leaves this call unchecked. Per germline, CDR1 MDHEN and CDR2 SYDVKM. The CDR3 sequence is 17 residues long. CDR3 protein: CASSLIRSGRTYNEQFF. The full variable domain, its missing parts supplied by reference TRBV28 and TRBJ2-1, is DVKVTQSSRYLVKRTGEKVFLECVQDMDHENMFWYRQDPGLGLRLIYFSYDVKMKEKGDIPEGYSVSREKKERFSLILESASTNQTSMYLCASSLIRSGRTYNEQFFGPGTRLTVL.

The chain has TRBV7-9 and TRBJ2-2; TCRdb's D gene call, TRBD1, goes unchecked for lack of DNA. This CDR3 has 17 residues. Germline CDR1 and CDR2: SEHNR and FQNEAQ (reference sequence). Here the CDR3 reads CASSAPGTNANTGELFF.

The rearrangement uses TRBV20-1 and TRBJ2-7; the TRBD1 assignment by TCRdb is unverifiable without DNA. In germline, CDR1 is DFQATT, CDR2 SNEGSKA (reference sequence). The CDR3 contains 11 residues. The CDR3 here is CSVGRDDEQYF.

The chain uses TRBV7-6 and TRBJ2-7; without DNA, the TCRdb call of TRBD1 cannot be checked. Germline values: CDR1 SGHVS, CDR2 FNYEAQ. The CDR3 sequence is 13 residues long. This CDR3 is CASSRDPAAEQYF. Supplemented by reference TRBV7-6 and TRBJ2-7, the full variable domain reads GAGVSQSPRYKVTKRGQDVALRCDPISGHVSLYWYRQALGQGPEFLTYFNYEAQQDKSGLPNDRFSAERPEGSISTLTIQRTEQRDSAMYRCASSRDPAAEQYFGPGTRLTVT.

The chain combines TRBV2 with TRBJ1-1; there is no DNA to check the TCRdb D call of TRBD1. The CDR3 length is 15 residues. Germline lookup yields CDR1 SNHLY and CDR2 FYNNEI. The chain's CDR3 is CASSVDWDGNTEAFF.

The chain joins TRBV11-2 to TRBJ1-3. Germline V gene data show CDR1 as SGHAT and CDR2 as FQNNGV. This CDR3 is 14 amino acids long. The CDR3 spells CASSLIGAGNTIYF.

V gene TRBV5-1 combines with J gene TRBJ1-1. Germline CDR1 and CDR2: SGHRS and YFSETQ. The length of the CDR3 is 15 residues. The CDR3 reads CASSLAGTLNTEAFF.

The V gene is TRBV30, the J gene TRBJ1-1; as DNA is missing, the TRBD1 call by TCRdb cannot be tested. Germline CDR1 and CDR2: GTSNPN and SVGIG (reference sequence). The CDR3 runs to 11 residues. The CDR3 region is CAWNLQGAAFF. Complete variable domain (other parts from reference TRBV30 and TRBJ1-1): SQTIHQWPATLVQPVGSPLSLECTVEGTSNPNLYWYRQAAGRGLQLLFYSVGIGQISSEVPQNLSASRPQDRQFILSSKKLLLSDSGFYLCAWNLQGAAFFGQGTRLTVV.